This T cell receptor (beta chain) comes out of a study of regulatory T cells in long-lasting Graves disease. This clonotype was detected many times. Indicated time point: newly diagnosed GD, antithyroid drugs for less than 3 months. PBMCs were the source of the RNA used for TCR sequencing. The germline gives CDR1 SGHAT, CDR2 FQNNGV. Trimming cost V 4 bases and J 1 base, with 17 bases left between them. The CDR3 consists of 17 residues. Building of the TCR beta libraries involved iRepertoire HTBI primers and Arm-PCR of CDR3 regions. Using its own MiXCR run on the multiplex PCR reads, TCRdb lists one record per CDR3 protein. The sample has about 450,000 distinct CDR3 sequences, about 15% seen once; the top ten hold about 10%. The sample was also reused in another study, on T cells in Graves' hyperthyroidism and ophthalmopathy.

The sequence derives from a woman in her thirties with Graves disease. Source: peripheral blood mononuclear cells (PBMCs), taken at new diagnosis, from a patient treated with antithyroid drugs. The chain couples TRBV11-2 to TRBJ2-1; D might be TRBD2 (6 bases). This CDR3 is CASSSSRGGRSYNEQFF. CDR3 bases: TGTGCCAGCAGCTCCTCCCGCGGAGGGAGATCCTACAATGAGCAGTTCTTC.